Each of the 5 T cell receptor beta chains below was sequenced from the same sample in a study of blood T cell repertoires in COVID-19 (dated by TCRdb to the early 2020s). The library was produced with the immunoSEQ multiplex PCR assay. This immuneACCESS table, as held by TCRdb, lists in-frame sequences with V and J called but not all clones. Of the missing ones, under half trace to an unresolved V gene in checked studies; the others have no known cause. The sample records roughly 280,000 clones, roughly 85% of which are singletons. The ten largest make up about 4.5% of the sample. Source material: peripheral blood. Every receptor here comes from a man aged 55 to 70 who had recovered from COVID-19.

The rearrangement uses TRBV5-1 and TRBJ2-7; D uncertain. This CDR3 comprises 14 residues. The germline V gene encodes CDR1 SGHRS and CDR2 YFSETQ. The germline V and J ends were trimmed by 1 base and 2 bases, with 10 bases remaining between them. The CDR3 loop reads CASSLTPGPYEQYF. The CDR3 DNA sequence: TGCGCCAGCAGCTTGACGCCTGGGCCCTACGAGCAGTACTTC.

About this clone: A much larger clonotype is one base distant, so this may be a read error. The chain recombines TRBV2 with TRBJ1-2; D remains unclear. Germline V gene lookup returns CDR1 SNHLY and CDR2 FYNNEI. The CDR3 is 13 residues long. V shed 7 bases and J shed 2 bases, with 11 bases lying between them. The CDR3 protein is CASKPGPNYGYTF. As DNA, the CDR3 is TGTGCCAGCAAACCAGGTCCCAACTATGGCTACACCTTC. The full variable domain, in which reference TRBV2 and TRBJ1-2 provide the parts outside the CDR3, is EPEVTQTPSHQVTQMGQEVILRCVPISNHLYFYWYRQILGQKVEFLVSFYNNEISEKSEIFDDQFSVERPDGSNFTLKIRSTKLEDSAMYFCASKPGPNYGYTFGSGTRLTVV.

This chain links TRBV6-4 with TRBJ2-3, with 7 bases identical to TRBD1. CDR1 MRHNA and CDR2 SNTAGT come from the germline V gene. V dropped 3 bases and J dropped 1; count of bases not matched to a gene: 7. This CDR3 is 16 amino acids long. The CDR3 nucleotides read TGTGCCAGCAGTGAACGGGACAGCGGAGGCACAGATACGCAGTATTTT. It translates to CASSERDSGGTDTQYF.

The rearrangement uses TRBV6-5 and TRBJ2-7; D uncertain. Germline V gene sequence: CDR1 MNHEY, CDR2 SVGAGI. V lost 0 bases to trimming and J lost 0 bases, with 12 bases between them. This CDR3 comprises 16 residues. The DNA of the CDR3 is TGTGCCAGCAGTTACTCGAGGAAAAGGAGCTCCTACGAGCAGTACTTC. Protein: CASSYSRKRSSYEQYF.

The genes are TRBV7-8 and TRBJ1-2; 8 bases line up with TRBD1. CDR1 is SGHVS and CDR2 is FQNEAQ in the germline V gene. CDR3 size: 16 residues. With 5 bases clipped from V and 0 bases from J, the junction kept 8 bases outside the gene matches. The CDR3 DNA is TGTGCCAGCAGCCCAGGGAGGGGACAGGCTAACTATGGCTACACCTTC. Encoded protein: CASSPGRGQANYGYTF.